This is a list of T cell receptor beta chains from one sample in a study of blood T cell repertoires in COVID-19. TCRdb's table, derived via immunoSEQ multiplex PCR, lists solely in-frame clones and lacks some. There are under 80,000 clones in the sample; 88% occur only once, and approximately 1.5% lies in the top ten. Specimen: peripheral blood. The origin of the receptors is a human donor in a cohort sampled during active COVID-19. CDR3s include the opening cysteine and the closing phenylalanine or tryptophan. Rows give clone size only sometimes, using once, few, many, or a class for an expanded clone.

clone size: .; J gene: TRBJ2-1; V gene: TRBV27; CDR3 protein: CASSSRYAWNEQFF
clone size: .; J gene: TRBJ1-2; V gene: TRBV7-2; CDR3 protein: CASRTYRDYGYTF
clone size: .; J gene: TRBJ1-1; V gene: TRBV18; CDR3 protein: CASSPGQGRTEAFF
clone size: once; J gene: TRBJ1-3; V gene: TRBV15; CDR3 protein: CATSRGPGGLFSGNTIYF
clone size: .; J gene: TRBJ2-3; V gene: TRBV5-1; CDR3 protein: CASSYDRSTDTQYF
clone size: .; J gene: TRBJ2-1; V gene: TRBV5-4; CDR3 protein: CASSLAGGHNEQFF
clone size: .; J gene: TRBJ2-3; V gene: TRBV6-6; CDR3 protein: CASSRPEGDYTQYF
clone size: few; J gene: TRBJ2-2; V gene: TRBV18; CDR3 protein: CASSPQPAEAGELFF
clone size: few; J gene: TRBJ2-7; V gene: TRBV3-1/TRBV3-2; CDR3 protein: CASSQGDSGRDYEQYF
clone size: .; J gene: TRBJ2-7; V gene: TRBV6-5; CDR3 protein: CASSYSAGPGEQYF
clone size: few; J gene: TRBJ2-7; V gene: TRBV19; CDR3 protein: CASSPVAGANEQYF
clone size: .; J gene: TRBJ2-3; V gene: TRBV19; CDR3 protein: CASSISLAAADTQYF
clone size: .; J gene: TRBJ2-3; V gene: TRBV10-1; CDR3 protein: CASSELVTGGADTQYF
clone size: .; J gene: TRBJ2-7; V gene: TRBV7-9; CDR3 protein: CASTARGYEQYF
clone size: .; J gene: TRBJ2-5; V gene: TRBV10-3; CDR3 protein: CAISDPVQGQTQYF
clone size: .; J gene: TRBJ2-1; V gene: TRBV28; CDR3 protein: CASSSGQADEQFF
clone size: .; J gene: TRBJ2-6; V gene: TRBV9; CDR3 protein: CASTPRVSGANVLTF
clone size: .; J gene: TRBJ2-5; V gene: TRBV2; CDR3 protein: CASGPSGNLQETQYF
clone size: .; J gene: TRBJ1-1; V gene: TRBV19; CDR3 protein: CASKTGRGNTEAFF
clone size: once; J gene: TRBJ2-1; V gene: TRBV2; CDR3 protein: CASNLAAYNEQFF
clone size: .; J gene: TRBJ1-2; V gene: TRBV2; CDR3 protein: CASSGGELEGGYTF
clone size: .; J gene: TRBJ2-7; V gene: TRBV4-1; CDR3 protein: CASSQDLAGGPYEQYF
clone size: .; J gene: TRBJ2-3; V gene: TRBV25-1; CDR3 protein: CASSLAGGDTQYF
clone size: .; J gene: TRBJ1-2; V gene: TRBV21-1; CDR3 protein: CAVKGTGTSYGYTF
clone size: .; J gene: TRBJ2-1; V gene: TRBV24-1; CDR3 protein: CATSDTLAGQYNEQFF
clone size: .; J gene: TRBJ1-5; V gene: TRBV3-1/TRBV3-2; CDR3 protein: CASSSKPGGVSPQHF
clone size: .; J gene: TRBJ2-4; V gene: TRBV4-1; CDR3 protein: CASSPAQGIAKNIQYF
clone size: .; J gene: TRBJ1-4; V gene: TRBV19; CDR3 protein: CASMGPSTGIEKLFF
clone size: .; J gene: TRBJ2-6; V gene: TRBV5-6; CDR3 protein: CASSNPGRAGANVLTF
clone size: .; J gene: TRBJ1-6; V gene: TRBV28; CDR3 protein: CASSFGDRGLSPLHF
clone size: once; J gene: TRBJ1-2; V gene: TRBV6-5; CDR3 protein: CASRRGAFDGYTF
clone size: few; J gene: TRBJ2-3; V gene: TRBV6-1; CDR3 protein: CASSEASGSGSDTQYF
clone size: .; J gene: TRBJ2-1; V gene: TRBV14; CDR3 protein: CASSQRLPLYNEQFF
clone size: few; J gene: TRBJ2-2; V gene: TRBV7-8; CDR3 protein: CASSLAGYSNTGELFF